This T cell receptor beta chain was retrieved from a study of identical twins. The study, taken as a whole, reports: Cross-sectional statistics, not tracking of the same donors, supported the conclusions. Fewer insertions were carried by abundant cord blood beta clonotypes, but none was seen in memory repertoires.

The CDR3 extends over 12 amino acids. V was clipped by 5 bases and J by 5 bases, with 4 bases between them. CDR1 is MDHEN, CDR2 SYDVKM, per germline. TCRdb re-analysed the 5' RACE reads in MiXCR, keeping a single row per CDR3 protein. Among about 660,000 distinct CDR3 sequences listed, 8.6% were seen once. This clonotype was seen only a few times. Its matching antigen is unknown. The same data also contributed to another study, on yellow fever vaccine responses in identical twins. That work states: Twins reportedly mounted vaccine T cell responses that seemed partly convergent, partly personalized.

Specimen: PBMCs. The rearrangement links TRBV28 to TRBJ1-6; D ambiguous. The TCR originated in a woman aged 18-29 years in good health. CDR3 protein: CASSPHNSPLHF. The CDR3 coding sequence is TGTGCCAGCAGTCCTCATAATTCACCCCTCCACTTT.